The rows below give T cell receptor beta chains drawn from one sample of a study of T-cell memory formation after mild COVID-19. TCRdb reprocessed the 5' RACE reads via MiXCR and lists one record per CDR3 protein. This table has 300,000 or so distinct CDR3 sequences, 15% to 20% appearing once. Sequenced: PBMCs or a T cell subset sorted from them (not recorded which). Receptors were obtained from a man in his late teens or twenties who had mild COVID-19 (a few samples of this study predate the infection). Cell type and time point are not known. Both conserved end residues are part of each CDR3. A D gene is named only where the DNA matches it firmly. Clone size is stated in some rows and not others, as once, few, many or a class when expanded.

clone size | J gene | V gene | D gene | CDR3 protein | CDR3 DNA
- | TRBJ1-5 | TRBV19 | - | CASSIGGFDQPQHF | TGTGCCAGTAGTATTGGAGGGTTCGATCAGCCCCAGCATTTT
few | TRBJ1-1 | TRBV29-1 | - | CSARTGVTEAFF | TGCAGCGCCCGGACCGGCGTCACTGAAGCTTTCTTT
few | TRBJ1-2 | TRBV18 | - | CASSPPGDYGYTF | TGTGCCAGCTCACCACCCGGGGACTATGGCTACACCTTC
few | TRBJ2-7 | TRBV5-6 | TRBD1 | CASSTPGTVVEQYF | TGTGCCAGCAGCACGCCCGGGACAGTGGTCGAGCAGTACTTC
few | TRBJ1-5 | TRBV7-2 | TRBD1 | CASSLAPGGRQPQHF | TGTGCCAGCAGCTTAGCTCCAGGGGGCCGTCAGCCCCAGCATTTT
few | TRBJ2-1 | TRBV5-1 | TRBD1 | CASSLGTDYNEQFF | TGCGCCAGCAGCTTAGGGACAGACTACAATGAGCAGTTCTTC
few | TRBJ2-7 | TRBV9 | TRBD1 | CASSGGTGDVYEQYF | TGTGCCAGCAGCGGCGGGACAGGGGACGTTTACGAGCAGTACTTC
few | TRBJ1-2 | TRBV12-3/TRBV12-4 | TRBD1 | CASSSDRGITGYTF | TGTGCCAGCAGTTCGGACAGGGGGATAACTGGCTACACCTTC
- | TRBJ2-5 | TRBV12-3/TRBV12-4 | - | CASSFRGGFQETQYF | TGTGCCAGCAGTTTCCGGGGAGGTTTCCAAGAGACCCAGTACTTC
- | TRBJ2-5 | TRBV5-6 | - | CASSVLWERETQYF | TGTGCCAGCAGTGTTCTCTGGGAACGAGAGACCCAGTACTTC
once | TRBJ1-2 | TRBV9 | - | CASSVVDVGGKALYGYTF | TGTGCCAGCAGCGTAGTAGATGTGGGGGGGAAGGCCCTCTATGGCTACACCTTC
- | TRBJ2-7 | TRBV4-3 | - | CASSQDGRVVEYF | TGCGCCAGCAGCCAAGATGGTCGCGTAGTGGAGTACTTC
few | TRBJ2-1 | TRBV5-1 | - | CASGTGTLTYNEQFF | TGCGCCAGCGGCACCGGGACACTTACCTACAATGAGCAGTTCTTC
- | TRBJ2-5 | TRBV25-1 | - | CASSEWREKETQYF | TGTGCCAGCAGTGAATGGCGGGAAAAAGAGACCCAGTACTTC
many | TRBJ2-2 | TRBV3-1 | - | CASSRFGNTGELFF | TGTGCCAGCAGCCGGTTCGGGAACACCGGGGAGCTGTTTTTT
- | TRBJ2-5 | TRBV4-2 | TRBD1 | CASSQGRTGELETQYF | TGTGCCAGCAGCCAAGGGCGGACAGGGGAGTTAGAGACCCAGTACTTC
- | TRBJ2-1 | TRBV6-6 | TRBD1 | CASSDRGLYNEQFF | TGTGCCAGCTCCGACAGGGGATTATACAATGAGCAGTTCTTC
- | TRBJ1-1 | TRBV15 | - | CATSSGGGRTNTEAFF | TGTGCCACCAGCTCGGGGGGGGGACGAACGAACACTGAAGCTTTCTTT
- | TRBJ2-3 | TRBV29-1 | - | CSVSPATDTQYF | TGCAGCGTTAGTCCCGCCACAGATACGCAGTATTTT
- | TRBJ2-3 | TRBV10-3 | - | CAISEDQPLETDTQYF | TGTGCCATCAGTGAAGACCAACCCCTGGAAACAGATACGCAGTATTTT
- | TRBJ2-7 | TRBV7-2 | - | CASSLVQVNDEQYF | TGTGCCAGCAGCTTAGTACAGGTGAACGACGAGCAGTACTTC
- | TRBJ2-5 | TRBV27 | - | CASSPEGVQETQYF | TGTGCCAGCAGTCCCGAGGGGGTACAAGAGACCCAGTACTTC
- | TRBJ2-1 | TRBV5-1 | - | CASSYNNEQFF | TGCGCCAGCAGCTATAACAATGAGCAGTTCTTC
- | TRBJ1-2 | TRBV28 | - | CASSLGQEYGYTF | TGTGCCAGCAGTTTAGGGCAGGAGTATGGCTACACCTTC
few | TRBJ2-2 | TRBV10-3 | - | CAISEETPNTGELFF | TGTGCCATCAGTGAAGAAACCCCGAACACCGGGGAGCTGTTTTTT
few | TRBJ2-3 | TRBV24-1 | - | CATSDNGRSTDTQYF | TGTGCCACCAGTGACAACGGACGGAGCACAGATACGCAGTATTTT
few | TRBJ2-4 | TRBV7-8 | TRBD1 | CASSLAGQGYLNIQYF | TGTGCCAGCAGCTTAGCTGGACAGGGGTACTTGAACATTCAGTACTTC
- | TRBJ2-3 | TRBV12-3/TRBV12-4 | - | CASIGNLGTDTQYF | TGTGCCAGCATAGGTAATTTGGGCACAGATACGCAGTATTTT
few | TRBJ2-1 | TRBV12-5 | - | CASGLAQYNEQFF | TGTGCTAGTGGTTTGGCACAATACAATGAGCAGTTCTTC
few | TRBJ2-5 | TRBV5-1 | - | CASHRDPQETQYF | TGCGCCAGCCATCGGGACCCGCAAGAGACCCAGTACTTC
- | TRBJ1-5 | TRBV7-2 | - | CASSQTYGTISNQPQHF | TGTGCCAGCAGTCAAACCTACGGGACCATTAGCAATCAGCCCCAGCATTTT
- | TRBJ2-3 | TRBV7-2 | TRBD2 | CASSLQGSGGLQYF | TGTGCCAGCAGCTTACAGGGTAGCGGGGGTTTGCAGTATTTT
few | TRBJ2-3 | TRBV4-1 | - | CASSQDYLDTQYF | TGCGCCAGCAGCCAAGACTACTTGGATACGCAGTATTTT
many | TRBJ2-7 | TRBV7-8 | - | CASSLSTDYEQYF | TGTGCCAGCAGCTTATCGACAGACTACGAGCAGTACTTC
- | TRBJ1-1 | TRBV2 | - | CASRGSFFTEAFF | TGTGCCAGCAGGGGCTCGTTTTTCACTGAAGCTTTCTTT
few | TRBJ1-2 | TRBV20-1 | - | CSASLIRGLNYGYTF | TGCAGTGCTAGTTTAATCAGGGGATTAAACTATGGCTACACCTTC
few | TRBJ2-3 | TRBV19 | - | CASSPPGWHTQYF | TGTGCCAGTAGTCCGCCGGGCTGGCATACGCAGTATTTT
- | TRBJ1-5 | TRBV28 | TRBD1 | CASSPGDRRNQPQHF | TGTGCCAGCAGTCCTGGGGACAGGAGAAATCAGCCCCAGCATTTT
many | TRBJ1-5 | TRBV5-6 | - | CASSQTGVGQPQHF | TGTGCCAGCAGCCAGACCGGGGTGGGGCAGCCCCAGCATTTT
- | TRBJ2-4 | TRBV9 | TRBD1 | CASSAEGTEDIQYF | TGTGCCAGCAGCGCCGAAGGGACAGAAGACATTCAGTACTTC
- | TRBJ2-1 | TRBV4-1 | - | CASSQVPPSYNEQFF | TGCGCCAGCAGCCAAGTTCCCCCCTCCTACAATGAGCAGTTCTTC
few | TRBJ2-7 | TRBV29-1 | - | CSVGGPPQDHEQYF | TGCAGCGTTGGAGGACCGCCACAGGACCACGAGCAGTACTTC
- | TRBJ2-2 | TRBV12-3/TRBV12-4 | TRBD2 | CASSSTSGNTGELFF | TGTGCCAGCAGTTCCACTAGCGGAAACACCGGGGAGCTGTTTTTT
- | TRBJ1-5 | TRBV7-8 | TRBD1 | CASSLSGQGLIQPQHF | TGTGCCAGCAGCTTATCGGGACAGGGTTTGATACAGCCCCAGCATTTT
many | TRBJ1-1 | TRBV12-3/TRBV12-4 | - | CASTQGTEAFF | TGTGCCAGCACGCAGGGCACTGAAGCTTTCTTT
few | TRBJ2-1 | TRBV5-1 | TRBD2 | CASSPLGGGANEQFF | TGCGCCAGCAGCCCCTTGGGCGGGGGGGCCAATGAGCAGTTCTTC
many | TRBJ1-5 | TRBV5-5 | TRBD1 | CASSSGQNQPQHF | TGTGCCAGCAGCTCGGGACAGAATCAGCCCCAGCATTTT
- | TRBJ1-2 | TRBV6-5 | - | CASSYWGGYTF | TGTGCCAGCAGTTACTGGGGCGGCTACACCTTC
few | TRBJ2-1 | TRBV7-2 | - | CASSFLREQFF | TGTGCCAGCAGCTTTCTACGGGAGCAGTTCTTC
- | TRBJ1-1 | TRBV18 | TRBD1 | CASSPPNRGNTEAFF | TGTGCCAGCTCACCACCAAACAGGGGGAACACTGAAGCTTTCTTT
many | TRBJ2-5 | TRBV12-3/TRBV12-4 | - | CASSSRLHLQETQYF | TGTGCCAGCAGTTCCCGTCTACACCTACAAGAGACCCAGTACTTC
few | TRBJ2-3 | TRBV7-2 | TRBD1 | CASSLGDSVITDTQYF | TGTGCCAGCAGCCTCGGGGACAGCGTGATTACAGATACGCAGTATTTT
- | TRBJ1-2 | TRBV4-2 | - | CASSQDRSRIYGYTF | TGTGCCAGCAGCCAAGATCGTAGCAGGATTTATGGCTACACCTTC
few | TRBJ2-3 | TRBV4-2 | TRBD2 | CASSRSASGDRTDTQYF | TGTGCCAGCAGCCGATCGGCTAGCGGGGACCGCACAGATACGCAGTATTTT
few | TRBJ1-1 | TRBV5-1 | - | CASSKYRVTTEAFF | TGCGCCAGCAGTAAATACAGGGTCACAACTGAAGCTTTCTTT
- | TRBJ1-2 | TRBV6-5 | - | CASSSQGLGGYTF | TGTGCCAGCAGTTCACAGGGCCTGGGTGGCTACACCTTC
- | TRBJ1-3 | TRBV20-1 | - | CSAVDPTGNTIYF | TGCAGTGCCGTCGATCCAACCGGAAACACCATATATTTT
- | TRBJ1-1 | TRBV4-1 | - | CASSQEARGGTEAFF | TGCGCCAGCAGCCAAGAAGCTCGGGGCGGAACTGAAGCTTTCTTT
many | TRBJ1-1 | TRBV29-1 | - | CSVVGTEAFF | TGCAGCGTGGTGGGTACTGAAGCTTTCTTT